This is a list of T cell receptor beta chains from one sample in a study of blood T cell repertoires in COVID-19. Profiled with immunoSEQ multiplex PCR; TCRdb holds only in-frame clones, not every one. The table includes more than 200,000 clones, 70% to 85% detected once. The sample taken for sequencing was peripheral blood. These receptors originate from a woman aged 40 to 49 with active or convalescent COVID-19. Both conserved end residues are part of each CDR3.

CDR3 length: 13; V gene: TRBV10-2; J gene: TRBJ1-2; CDR3 protein: CASREDRGYGYTF
CDR3 length: 13; V gene: TRBV6-2/TRBV6-3; J gene: TRBJ2-5; CDR3 protein: CASSPSGVKTQYF
CDR3 length: 14; V gene: TRBV30; J gene: TRBJ2-7; CDR3 protein: CAWGQGLATYEQYF
CDR3 length: 15; V gene: TRBV5-4; J gene: TRBJ1-3; CDR3 protein: CASSEGLGGGNTIYF
CDR3 length: 13; V gene: TRBV14; J gene: TRBJ1-1; CDR3 protein: CASSQGGRAEAFF
CDR3 length: 11; V gene: TRBV6-1; J gene: TRBJ1-1; CDR3 protein: CASSERGEAFF
CDR3 length: 16; V gene: TRBV11-2; J gene: TRBJ2-3; CDR3 protein: CASSFTSGVRTDTQYF
CDR3 length: 15; V gene: TRBV30; J gene: TRBJ1-4; CDR3 protein: CAWSGLGGPGEKLFF
CDR3 length: 15; V gene: TRBV7-9; J gene: TRBJ1-3; CDR3 protein: CASSSEDRGPSGAYF
CDR3 length: 15; V gene: TRBV2; J gene: TRBJ1-2; CDR3 protein: CASSAGTGGDYGYTF
CDR3 length: 15; V gene: TRBV6-5; J gene: TRBJ1-1; CDR3 protein: CASSFQLRGSGEAFF
CDR3 length: 15; V gene: TRBV3-1/TRBV3-2; J gene: TRBJ1-1; CDR3 protein: CASSQRLQGSTEAFF
CDR3 length: 15; V gene: TRBV10-3; J gene: TRBJ2-7; CDR3 protein: CAITEGLAGAYEQYF
CDR3 length: 14; V gene: TRBV7-8; J gene: TRBJ1-1; CDR3 protein: CASSGVQGIGEAFF
CDR3 length: 13; V gene: TRBV29-1; J gene: TRBJ2-3; CDR3 protein: CSVVATSTDTQYF
CDR3 length: 13; V gene: TRBV12-3/TRBV12-4; J gene: TRBJ1-2; CDR3 protein: CASRPREYYGYTF
CDR3 length: 15; V gene: TRBV6-4; J gene: TRBJ1-5; CDR3 protein: CASSPQGAGNQPQHF
CDR3 length: 15; V gene: TRBV28; J gene: TRBJ1-5; CDR3 protein: CASSIQGIGNQPQHF
CDR3 length: 14; V gene: TRBV30; J gene: TRBJ2-2; CDR3 protein: CAWSGRALTGELFF
CDR3 length: 15; V gene: TRBV28; J gene: TRBJ2-7; CDR3 protein: CASSPRDSPPYEQYF
CDR3 length: 19; V gene: TRBV10-2; J gene: TRBJ2-3; CDR3 protein: CASSEIGTSGGGLGDTQYF
CDR3 length: 16; V gene: TRBV27; J gene: TRBJ1-5; CDR3 protein: CASSLWAGAGIQPQHF
CDR3 length: 15; V gene: TRBV28; J gene: TRBJ1-2; CDR3 protein: CASSLPGTGSYGYTF
CDR3 length: 13; V gene: TRBV28; J gene: TRBJ1-1; CDR3 protein: CASSLFGQAEAFF
CDR3 length: 14; V gene: TRBV29-1; J gene: TRBJ1-4; CDR3 protein: CSVAGTGSNEKLFF
CDR3 length: 14; V gene: TRBV5-6; J gene: TRBJ1-3; CDR3 protein: CASSSQGAGNTIYF
CDR3 length: 14; V gene: TRBV7-9; J gene: TRBJ1-5; CDR3 protein: CASSSSSGGQPQHF
CDR3 length: 16; V gene: TRBV9; J gene: TRBJ1-1; CDR3 protein: CASSVGTGQGNTEAFF
CDR3 length: 16; V gene: TRBV11-2; J gene: TRBJ2-3; CDR3 protein: CASSFNSRRGGDTQYF
CDR3 length: 17; V gene: TRBV5-4; J gene: TRBJ2-3; CDR3 protein: CASSPLRTGSNSDTQYF
CDR3 length: 11; V gene: TRBV7-8; J gene: TRBJ2-7; CDR3 protein: CASSLNYEQYF
CDR3 length: 15; V gene: TRBV27; J gene: TRBJ1-4; CDR3 protein: CASRPQGAHFEKLFF
CDR3 length: 15; V gene: TRBV19; J gene: TRBJ1-5; CDR3 protein: CASSTGGDDNQPQHF
CDR3 length: 15; V gene: TRBV6-1; J gene: TRBJ2-5; CDR3 protein: CASSEVGLAEETQYF
CDR3 length: 15; V gene: TRBV28; J gene: TRBJ1-3; CDR3 protein: CASIQDSFSGNTIYF
CDR3 length: 14; V gene: TRBV7-3; J gene: TRBJ2-1; CDR3 protein: CASSSTSGGAKQFF
CDR3 length: 16; V gene: TRBV5-6; J gene: TRBJ2-6; CDR3 protein: CASSWGQLSGANVLTF
CDR3 length: 15; V gene: TRBV5-4; J gene: TRBJ1-2; CDR3 protein: CASSWGDRKSYGYTF
CDR3 length: 17; V gene: TRBV21-1; J gene: TRBJ1-4; CDR3 protein: CASNSNPGDATNEKLFF
CDR3 length: 14; V gene: TRBV3-1/TRBV3-2; J gene: TRBJ1-6; CDR3 protein: CASSQGRSASPLHF
CDR3 length: 13; V gene: TRBV6-5; J gene: TRBJ1-1; CDR3 protein: CASSYDLTGEAFF
CDR3 length: 16; V gene: TRBV4-1; J gene: TRBJ1-5; CDR3 protein: CASSHAVGYSNQPQHF
CDR3 length: 16; V gene: TRBV5-5; J gene: TRBJ2-3; CDR3 protein: CASSFPSTGYTDTQYF
CDR3 length: 13; V gene: TRBV12-3/TRBV12-4; J gene: TRBJ2-1; CDR3 protein: CASNYPGGNEQFF
CDR3 length: 16; V gene: TRBV5-1; J gene: TRBJ2-3; CDR3 protein: CASSLGDRGITDTQYF
CDR3 length: 14; V gene: TRBV6-6; J gene: TRBJ1-1; CDR3 protein: CASGYSTGATEAFF
CDR3 length: 17; V gene: TRBV5-1; J gene: TRBJ1-2; CDR3 protein: CASSLEAPRSTNYGYTF
CDR3 length: 12; V gene: TRBV5-5; J gene: TRBJ1-2; CDR3 protein: CASSLTGYGYTF
CDR3 length: 13; V gene: TRBV6-5; J gene: TRBJ1-1; CDR3 protein: CASSYSQNTEAFF
CDR3 length: 13; V gene: TRBV19; J gene: TRBJ1-2; CDR3 protein: CASSIEAGSGYTF
CDR3 length: 14; V gene: TRBV28; J gene: TRBJ1-5; CDR3 protein: CASSLPGGNQPQHF
CDR3 length: 15; V gene: TRBV6-1; J gene: TRBJ1-3; CDR3 protein: CASSEGPLSGNTIYF
CDR3 length: 15; V gene: TRBV13; J gene: TRBJ2-1; CDR3 protein: CASSHTGGGNNEQFF
CDR3 length: 16; V gene: TRBV5-4; J gene: TRBJ2-1; CDR3 protein: CASTLDGGALKNEQFF